These T cell receptor beta chains were read from a single sample in a study of identical twins. One entry per CDR3 protein results from TCRdb running MiXCR on the 5' RACE reads. The repertoire holds approximately 670,000 distinct CDR3 sequences, with 6.1% as singletons. Sequenced input: naive T cells sorted from blood. The receptor set was obtained from a man aged 18 to 29 in good health. Both conserved end residues are part of each CDR3. The D gene is left open where the match is weak. Clone size is shown for a subset of rows, as once, few, many or a class of expanded clone.

cdr3_aa: CASSFDRGGGELFF; cdr3_nt: TGTGCCAGCAGCTTCGACAGGGGAGGCGGGGAGCTGTTTTTT; clone_size: few; d_call: TRBD1; v_call: TRBV7-2; j_call: TRBJ2-2
cdr3_aa: CASSQRGRDMDEQYF; cdr3_nt: TGTGCCAGCAGCCAGCGGGGCAGGGACATGGACGAGCAGTACTTC; clone_size: few; d_call: -; v_call: TRBV4-2; j_call: TRBJ2-7
cdr3_aa: CASSPRRAGVNNEQFF; cdr3_nt: TGCGCCAGCAGCCCCCGAAGGGCGGGAGTCAATAATGAGCAGTTCTTC; clone_size: many; d_call: TRBD2; v_call: TRBV5-1; j_call: TRBJ2-1
cdr3_aa: CASSLDAGFTEAFF; cdr3_nt: TGTGCCAGCAGCCTAGATGCAGGGTTCACTGAAGCTTTCTTT; clone_size: many; d_call: -; v_call: TRBV7-8; j_call: TRBJ1-1
cdr3_aa: CSVEDQRGAMDGELFF; cdr3_nt: TGCAGCGTTGAAGATCAACGGGGGGCGATGGACGGGGAGCTGTTTTTT; clone_size: many; d_call: -; v_call: TRBV29-1; j_call: TRBJ2-2
cdr3_aa: CASSEQAGLADTQYF; cdr3_nt: TGCGCCAGCAGCGAGCAAGCAGGGTTGGCAGATACGCAGTATTTT; clone_size: few; d_call: -; v_call: TRBV4-1; j_call: TRBJ2-3
cdr3_aa: CASSPGESNYGYTF; cdr3_nt: TGTGCCAGCTCACCAGGGGAGTCTAACTATGGCTACACCTTC; clone_size: many; d_call: -; v_call: TRBV18; j_call: TRBJ1-2
cdr3_aa: CAWSAGLYEAFF; cdr3_nt: TGTGCCTGGAGCGCTGGCCTCTATGAAGCTTTCTTT; clone_size: -; d_call: -; v_call: TRBV30; j_call: TRBJ1-1
cdr3_aa: CASRVEAGGRETQYF; cdr3_nt: TGTGCCAGCAGAGTGGAGGCAGGGGGCAGGGAGACCCAGTACTTC; clone_size: -; d_call: TRBD1; v_call: TRBV2; j_call: TRBJ2-5
cdr3_aa: CASSALRSYNEQFF; cdr3_nt: TGTGCCAGCAGTGCTCTTCGAAGCTACAATGAGCAGTTCTTC; clone_size: -; d_call: -; v_call: TRBV25-1; j_call: TRBJ2-1
cdr3_aa: CASSLAFGTGYQPQHF; cdr3_nt: TGTGCCAGCAGTTTAGCGTTTGGGACAGGGTATCAGCCCCAGCATTTT; clone_size: many; d_call: TRBD1; v_call: TRBV12-3/TRBV12-4; j_call: TRBJ1-5
cdr3_aa: CASSQAPGTEAFF; cdr3_nt: TGTGCCAGCAGCCAAGCCCCAGGTACTGAAGCTTTCTTT; clone_size: few; d_call: -; v_call: TRBV3-1; j_call: TRBJ1-1
cdr3_aa: CASSGSGGPGQPNQPQHF; cdr3_nt: TGTGCCAGCAGCGGATCAGGGGGGCCGGGACAACCAAATCAGCCCCAGCATTTT; clone_size: many; d_call: TRBD1; v_call: TRBV9; j_call: TRBJ1-5
cdr3_aa: CSARRLAGDEETQYF; cdr3_nt: TGCAGTGCTAGACGACTAGCGGGAGATGAGGAGACCCAGTACTTC; clone_size: many; d_call: TRBD2; v_call: TRBV20-1; j_call: TRBJ2-5
cdr3_aa: CATSDSRKETQYF; cdr3_nt: TGTGCCACCAGTGATTCCCGGAAAGAGACCCAGTACTTC; clone_size: many; d_call: -; v_call: TRBV24-1; j_call: TRBJ2-5
cdr3_aa: CASRRGTGSYNEQFF; cdr3_nt: TGTGCCAGCAGGAGGGGGACAGGGTCCTACAATGAGCAGTTCTTC; clone_size: -; d_call: TRBD1; v_call: TRBV25-1; j_call: TRBJ2-1
cdr3_aa: CASSLAGLADTDTQYF; cdr3_nt: TGCGCCAGCAGCTTGGCCGGACTAGCGGACACAGATACGCAGTATTTT; clone_size: many; d_call: TRBD2; v_call: TRBV5-1; j_call: TRBJ2-3
cdr3_aa: CAISESTGMSTDTQYF; cdr3_nt: TGTGCCATCAGTGAGTCGACAGGGATGAGCACAGATACGCAGTATTTT; clone_size: many; d_call: TRBD1; v_call: TRBV10-3; j_call: TRBJ2-3
cdr3_aa: CASRPTGYNEQFF; cdr3_nt: TGTGCCAGCAGACCGACAGGGTACAATGAGCAGTTCTTC; clone_size: -; d_call: TRBD1; v_call: TRBV25-1; j_call: TRBJ2-1
cdr3_aa: CASSKVHSYYEQYF; cdr3_nt: TGTGCCAGCAGCAAAGTTCACAGCTACTACGAGCAGTACTTC; clone_size: -; d_call: -; v_call: TRBV21-1; j_call: TRBJ2-7
cdr3_aa: CASSITGRETQYF; cdr3_nt: TGTGCCAGTAGTATAACAGGGAGAGAGACCCAGTACTTC; clone_size: many; d_call: -; v_call: TRBV19; j_call: TRBJ2-5
cdr3_aa: CASSPQTEWTLYHNEQFF; cdr3_nt: TGTGCCAGCAGCCCCCAGACGGAATGGACACTGTACCACAATGAGCAGTTCTTC; clone_size: few; d_call: -; v_call: TRBV21-1; j_call: TRBJ2-1
cdr3_aa: CSARGQGYEQFF; cdr3_nt: TGCAGTGCTAGAGGCCAGGGGTATGAGCAGTTCTTC; clone_size: -; d_call: -; v_call: TRBV20-1; j_call: TRBJ2-1
cdr3_aa: CSARGVAGSLEF; cdr3_nt: TGCAGTGCTAGAGGAGTAGCGGGCTCCTTAGAATTC; clone_size: many; d_call: TRBD2; v_call: TRBV20-1; j_call: TRBJ2-1
cdr3_aa: CASRYREGAGELFF; cdr3_nt: TGTGCCAGCCGCTACCGAGAAGGGGCCGGGGAGCTGTTTTTT; clone_size: -; d_call: -; v_call: TRBV7-8; j_call: TRBJ2-2
cdr3_aa: CASSLAGDNGYTF; cdr3_nt: TGCGCCAGCAGCTTGGCAGGGGATAATGGCTACACCTTC; clone_size: few; d_call: -; v_call: TRBV5-1; j_call: TRBJ1-2
cdr3_aa: CATSSRDAPIAKNIQYF; cdr3_nt: TGTGCCACCAGCAGCCGGGACGCCCCTATAGCCAAAAACATTCAGTACTTC; clone_size: few; d_call: -; v_call: TRBV15; j_call: TRBJ2-4
cdr3_aa: CAISETRLRTSGFTDTQYF; cdr3_nt: TGTGCCATCAGTGAGACACGCCTCCGGACTAGCGGTTTCACAGATACGCAGTATTTT; clone_size: many; d_call: TRBD2; v_call: TRBV10-3; j_call: TRBJ2-3
cdr3_aa: CASSLGFGSPLHF; cdr3_nt: TGTGCCAGCAGCTTGGGTTTCGGTTCACCCCTCCACTTT; clone_size: few; d_call: -; v_call: TRBV5-5; j_call: TRBJ1-6
cdr3_aa: CASSLAVQPQETQYF; cdr3_nt: TGCGCCAGCAGCTTGGCCGTGCAACCCCAAGAGACCCAGTACTTC; clone_size: few; d_call: -; v_call: TRBV5-1; j_call: TRBJ2-5
cdr3_aa: CASERATNEKLFF; cdr3_nt: TGTGCCAGCGAAAGGGCTACGAATGAAAAACTGTTTTTT; clone_size: -; d_call: -; v_call: TRBV6-1; j_call: TRBJ1-4
cdr3_aa: CASSASSYTGELFF; cdr3_nt: TGTGCCAGCAGCGCCTCTAGTTACACCGGGGAGCTGTTTTTT; clone_size: few; d_call: -; v_call: TRBV7-2; j_call: TRBJ2-2
cdr3_aa: CASTRQSSQETQYF; cdr3_nt: TGTGCCAGCACCCGGCAGTCCAGTCAAGAGACCCAGTACTTC; clone_size: many; d_call: -; v_call: TRBV5-5; j_call: TRBJ2-5
cdr3_aa: CASSLYGRELVTGELFF; cdr3_nt: TGCGCCAGCAGCTTGTACGGACGGGAGTTGGTCACCGGGGAGCTGTTTTTT; clone_size: many; d_call: -; v_call: TRBV5-1; j_call: TRBJ2-2
cdr3_aa: CASSPVGYSNQPQHF; cdr3_nt: TGTGCCAGCAGCCCCGTGGGGTATAGCAATCAGCCCCAGCATTTT; clone_size: -; d_call: -; v_call: TRBV27; j_call: TRBJ1-5
cdr3_aa: CASSVRGGVYTGELFF; cdr3_nt: TGTGCCAGCAGCGTACGCGGCGGGGTCTACACCGGGGAGCTGTTTTTT; clone_size: few; d_call: -; v_call: TRBV9; j_call: TRBJ2-2
cdr3_aa: CASSFLTGTSEQYF; cdr3_nt: TGTGCCAGCAGCTTTTTGACAGGGACAAGCGAGCAGTACTTC; clone_size: -; d_call: TRBD1; v_call: TRBV7-8; j_call: TRBJ2-7
cdr3_aa: CASSSVYRELAKNIQYF; cdr3_nt: TGCGCCAGCAGCTCCGTGTATCGGGAGTTAGCCAAAAACATTCAGTACTTC; clone_size: many; d_call: -; v_call: TRBV5-1; j_call: TRBJ2-4
cdr3_aa: CASSPPPGQGSNYGYTF; cdr3_nt: TGTGCCAGCAGCCCGCCCCCGGGACAGGGGTCTAACTATGGCTACACCTTC; clone_size: few; d_call: TRBD1; v_call: TRBV7-2; j_call: TRBJ1-2
cdr3_aa: CAYPRTNLTSGEYNEQFF; cdr3_nt: TGTGCCTACCCCAGGACTAACTTAACTAGCGGGGAATACAATGAGCAGTTCTTC; clone_size: -; d_call: TRBD2; v_call: TRBV30; j_call: TRBJ2-1
cdr3_aa: CASSSGLAGYETQYF; cdr3_nt: TGTGCCAGCAGCTCGGGACTAGCGGGATATGAGACCCAGTACTTC; clone_size: -; d_call: TRBD2; v_call: TRBV5-6; j_call: TRBJ2-5
cdr3_aa: CASKGLSNQPQHF; cdr3_nt: TGCGCCAGCAAAGGTCTCAGCAATCAGCCCCAGCATTTT; clone_size: many; d_call: -; v_call: TRBV10-2; j_call: TRBJ1-5
cdr3_aa: CSPSTGRVNTEAFF; cdr3_nt: TGCAGTCCGTCGACAGGGCGGGTGAACACTGAAGCTTTCTTT; clone_size: few; d_call: TRBD1; v_call: TRBV20-1; j_call: TRBJ1-1
cdr3_aa: CASSKADTGSQDNYGYTF; cdr3_nt: TGTGCCAGCAGCAAAGCTGATACAGGGTCTCAGGATAACTATGGCTACACCTTC; clone_size: -; d_call: -; v_call: TRBV21-1; j_call: TRBJ1-2
cdr3_aa: CASSPGMPGLGASYEQYF; cdr3_nt: TGCGCCAGCAGCCCTGGAATGCCGGGACTAGGTGCCTCCTACGAGCAGTACTTC; clone_size: many; d_call: TRBD2; v_call: TRBV5-1; j_call: TRBJ2-7
cdr3_aa: CASSVEREGYTF; cdr3_nt: TGTGCCAGCAGCGTAGAAAGGGAGGGCTACACCTTC; clone_size: many; d_call: -; v_call: TRBV9; j_call: TRBJ1-2
cdr3_aa: CASSPAINYGYTF; cdr3_nt: TGTGCCAGCAGCCCTGCCATTAACTATGGCTACACCTTC; clone_size: many; d_call: -; v_call: TRBV7-2; j_call: TRBJ1-2
cdr3_aa: CASSARDGNSPLHF; cdr3_nt: TGCGCCAGCAGCGCCCGGGACGGGAATTCACCCCTCCACTTT; clone_size: many; d_call: -; v_call: TRBV5-1; j_call: TRBJ1-6
cdr3_aa: CASSPRLWYQETQYF; cdr3_nt: TGTGCCAGCAGTCCACGCTTGTGGTACCAAGAGACCCAGTACTTC; clone_size: many; d_call: -; v_call: TRBV12-3/TRBV12-4; j_call: TRBJ2-5
cdr3_aa: CASSHPGQGLGTQYF; cdr3_nt: TGTGCCAGCAGTCATCCGGGACAGGGTCTTGGTACGCAGTATTTT; clone_size: few; d_call: TRBD1; v_call: TRBV7-9; j_call: TRBJ2-3
cdr3_aa: CATSSIHSPNEKLFF; cdr3_nt: TGTGCCACCAGCAGTATACACTCACCCAATGAAAAACTGTTTTTT; clone_size: -; d_call: -; v_call: TRBV15; j_call: TRBJ1-4
cdr3_aa: CASSLTQGATEAFF; cdr3_nt: TGTGCCAGCAGTTTGACACAGGGTGCCACTGAAGCTTTCTTT; clone_size: many; d_call: -; v_call: TRBV12-3/TRBV12-4; j_call: TRBJ1-1
cdr3_aa: CASSHPGFTGELFF; cdr3_nt: TGTGCCAGCAGCCACCCGGGATTCACCGGGGAGCTGTTTTTT; clone_size: -; d_call: -; v_call: TRBV7-9; j_call: TRBJ2-2
cdr3_aa: CSASRDGSYNEQFF; cdr3_nt: TGCAGTGCGTCGCGGGACGGCTCCTACAATGAGCAGTTCTTC; clone_size: many; d_call: -; v_call: TRBV20-1; j_call: TRBJ2-1
cdr3_aa: CSAGLTGGLRGYTF; cdr3_nt: TGCAGTGCTGGACTGACAGGGGGCTTGCGTGGCTACACCTTC; clone_size: many; d_call: TRBD1; v_call: TRBV20-1; j_call: TRBJ1-2
cdr3_aa: CASSFDVRRNGYTF; cdr3_nt: TGTGCCAGCAGTTTTGATGTTCGGAGGAATGGCTACACCTTC; clone_size: few; d_call: -; v_call: TRBV12-3/TRBV12-4; j_call: TRBJ1-2
cdr3_aa: CASSQDRGISGANVLTF; cdr3_nt: TGTGCCAGCAGCCAGGACAGGGGGATCTCTGGGGCCAACGTCCTGACTTTC; clone_size: few; d_call: TRBD1; v_call: TRBV3-1; j_call: TRBJ2-6
cdr3_aa: CATSRDMASGHEQFF; cdr3_nt: TGTGCCACCAGCAGAGATATGGCTAGCGGCCATGAGCAGTTCTTC; clone_size: many; d_call: TRBD2; v_call: TRBV15; j_call: TRBJ2-1
cdr3_aa: CSGVRDRALSTDTQYF; cdr3_nt: TGCAGTGGGGTGAGGGACAGGGCCCTTAGCACAGATACGCAGTATTTT; clone_size: many; d_call: TRBD1; v_call: TRBV20-1; j_call: TRBJ2-3